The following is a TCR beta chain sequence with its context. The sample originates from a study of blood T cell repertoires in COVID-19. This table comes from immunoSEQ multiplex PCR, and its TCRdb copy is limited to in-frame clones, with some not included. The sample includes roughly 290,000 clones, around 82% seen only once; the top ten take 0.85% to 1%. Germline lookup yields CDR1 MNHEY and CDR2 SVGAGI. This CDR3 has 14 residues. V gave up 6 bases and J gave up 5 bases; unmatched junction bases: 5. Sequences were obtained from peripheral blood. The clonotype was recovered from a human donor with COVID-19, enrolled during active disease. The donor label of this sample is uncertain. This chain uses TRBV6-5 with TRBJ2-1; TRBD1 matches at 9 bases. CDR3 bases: TGTGCCAGCAGCAGGGACAGGGCTAACAATGAGCAGTTCTTC. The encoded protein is CASSRDRANNEQFF.